The 18 T cell receptor beta chains below come from one sample, sequenced in a study of post-analysis software for immune sequencing data (dated by TCRdb to 2015 to 2017). Their recognized antigens are unknown. Library generation was performed with PCR. For sequencing, an Illumina HiSeq 2500 was employed. Unique molecular identifiers were incorporated into TCR beta cDNA libraries to reduce PCR and sequencing biases. TCRdb reanalyzed the raw reads on its own, using fastp at Q25 for trimming and MiXCR for clone calling, and kept in-frame beta chains. Every CDR3 protein is listed once, alongside the most common genes and DNA of its rows. The sample includes roughly 540,000 distinct CDR3 sequences, with 30% to 40% observed a single time. 4.5% to 7.5% of the sample is in the top ten clones. The investigation overall reported the following: Significantly higher frequencies in patients than in controls were found for roughly 5 TRBV segments, including TRBV5-6, TRBV5-1 and TRBV20-1.

The sample taken for sequencing was blood. The receptor set was obtained from a girl under 18 with multiple sclerosis.

This chain joins TRBV18 and TRBJ2-5; D might be TRBD1 (5 bases). The end of the DNA aligns better with TRBJ2-7, so the J call may be wrong. CDR3 size: 17 residues. Per germline, CDR1 KGHSH and CDR2 LQKENI. The CDR3 loop is CASSPFQGQTSCTEQYF. The CDR3 nucleotides read TGTGCCAGCTCACCTTTCCAAGGACAAACCTCCTGTACCGAGCAGTACTTC.

The V and J genes are TRBV5-5 and TRBJ1-5; maybe TRBD1 (6 bases). The length of the CDR3 is 18 residues. The germline CDR1 and CDR2 sequences are SGHKS and YYEKEE (reference sequence). Trimming cost V 1 base and J 0 bases, with 17 bases left between them. The CDR3 region is CASSLRGTGPYSNQPQHF. CDR3 DNA sequence: TGTGCCAGCAGCTTGAGGGGGACGGGTCCTTATAGCAATCAGCCCCAGCATTTT.

This clonotype has a handful of counts. J is TRBJ2-7 and V is TRBV10-3; D is ambiguous. Gene TRBJ2-5 matches the end of the DNA better, so the J call may be wrong. Germline lookup yields CDR1 ENHRY and CDR2 SYGVKD. This CDR3 contains 10 residues. CDR3 sequence reads: CAIGSRTQYF. The CDR3, as DNA: TGTGCCATAGGCAGTCGGACCCAGTACTTC.

V usage is TRBV4-1 and J usage is TRBJ1-6; 7 bases are a match to TRBD1. J gave up 8 bases and V 1 base, and 8 bases lay outside the gene matches. Germline CDR1 and CDR2: MGHRA and YSYEKL. The CDR3 has 16 amino acids. CDR3 nucleotides: TGCGCCAGCAGCCAAGCAGGGGCAGGGGGGTATTCACCCCTCCACTTT. Translated, it gives CASSQAGAGGYSPLHF.

The chain recombines TRBV6-5 with TRBJ2-3, with D uncertain. V was cut by 0 bases and J by 6 bases, with 10 bases left in between. The germline V gene has CDR1 MNHEY and CDR2 SVGAGI. CDR3 length: 14 amino acids. The CDR3 protein is CASSYSKGLDTQYF. DNA for the CDR3: TGTGCCAGCAGTTACTCGAAAGGTTTGGATACGCAGTATTTT.

This clonotype has just a few counts. The genes are TRBV10-3 and TRBJ1-2; unclear D gene. Trimming cost V 2 bases and J 8 bases, with 6 bases left between them. The CDR3 is 11 residues long. Per germline, CDR1 ENHRY and CDR2 SYGVKD. The CDR3 region has the DNA TGTGCCATCAGTGAGAGCATAGGCTACACCTTC. Protein product: CAISESIGYTF.

This chain links TRBV10-3 with TRBJ2-3; 11 nucleotides line up with TRBD2. Trimming took 0 bases from V and 0 from J; bases not matched to a gene: 8. The CDR3 has 19 residues. Germline values: CDR1 ENHRY, CDR2 SYGVKD. The CDR3 nucleotides read TGTGCCATCAGTGAGTCCCTGGCTAGCGGGGGGCTTAGCACAGATACGCAGTATTTT. Its translation: CAISESLASGGLSTDTQYF.

This clonotype was observed a few times. V gene TRBV20-1 combines with J gene TRBJ2-5, with 8 bases matching TRBD1. The CDR3 consists of 16 residues. Germline V gene lookup returns CDR1 DFQATT and CDR2 SNEGSKA (reference sequence). V gave up 6 bases and J gave up 1 base; unmatched junction bases: 13. Here the CDR3 DNA reads TGCAGTGCCGGAGGGGGTGTACAGGGGGTCCAAGAGACCCAGTACTTC. As protein: CSAGGGVQGVQETQYF.

Only a few counts were recorded for this clonotype. The genes are TRBV10-3 and TRBJ2-7; possible D gene TRBD1, 6 bases. Germline loops: CDR1 ENHRY, CDR2 SYGVKD. Trimming cost V 10 bases and J 0 bases, with 13 bases left between them. CDR3 length equals 13 residues. As DNA, the CDR3 is TGTGCCAGCCGGACAGAGAGCTCCTACGAGCAGTACTTC. It encodes CASRTESSYEQYF.

This clonotype was seen ten or more times. V is TRBV29-1 and J is TRBJ2-1; perhaps TRBD1 as D (6 bases). V was trimmed by 1 base and J by 8 bases, leaving 12 bases between them. The CDR3 contains 13 residues. Germline V gene sequence: CDR1 SQVTM, CDR2 ANQGSEA. DNA for the CDR3: TGCAGCGTTGAAGCTGGGGGCTGGGATGAGCAGTTCTTC. Its translation: CSVEAGGWDEQFF.

This clonotype has more than one count but fewer than ten. V usage is TRBV12-3 or TRBV12-4 and J usage is TRBJ2-7; D possibly matches TRBD1 or TRBD2 (5 bases each). The length of the CDR3 is 13 residues. Deletions cut 8 bases from V and 2 bases from J, with 13 bases between. The CDR3 DNA reads TGTGCCAGCCTTGGGACGACACCCTACGAGCAGTACTTC. Translated, it gives CASLGTTPYEQYF.

V gene TRBV20-1 combines with J gene TRBJ2-3, with 10 nucleotides matching TRBD1. The J segment lost 4 bases and the V segment lost 5 bases, leaving 3 bases of the junction unmatched. CDR3 length equals 13 residues. From germline, CDR1 is DFQATT and CDR2 SNEGSKA (reference sequence). CDR3 protein: CSAPGTGADTQYF. CDR3 sequence (DNA): TGCAGTGCTCCCGGGACAGGGGCAGATACGCAGTATTTT.

This rearrangement joins TRBV9 to TRBJ2-6; D gene uncertain. V was pared by 4 bases and J by 1 base, with 9 bases between. There are 15 residues in the CDR3. Germline loops: CDR1 SGDLS, CDR2 YYNGEE. Written as DNA, the CDR3 is TGTGCCAGCAGCCAGATGGGGTCTGGGGCCAACGTCCTGACTTTC. Its translation is CASSQMGSGANVLTF.

The chain employs TRBV19 and TRBJ1-5; 9 bases are shared with TRBD1. This CDR3 region has 16 residues. CDR1 and CDR2 from the germline V gene are LNHDA and SQIVND (reference sequence). The J segment lost 3 bases and the V segment lost 5 bases, leaving 8 bases of the junction unmatched. In nucleotides, the CDR3 is TGTGCCAGTAGTTTCCTCCGGGACAGGGTCAATCAGCCCCAGCATTTT. It specifies CASSFLRDRVNQPQHF.

This clonotype was picked up a small number of times. DNA of the CDR3: TGTGCCAGCAGTGCCTGGACAGGGTCTCTGCAAAACATTCAGTACTTC. Translating gives CASSAWTGSLQNIQYF. The chain employs TRBV12-3 or TRBV12-4 and TRBJ2-4; 8 bases line up with TRBD1. J was trimmed by 5 bases and V by 5 bases; bases with no gene match: 11. The CDR3 is 16 residues long.

This clonotype was found a few times. This chain joins TRBV29-1 and TRBJ2-5, with 8 bases identical to TRBD2. V trimming: 5 bases; J trimming: 5 bases; junction bases outside the gene matches: 7. Germline CDR1 reads SQVTM; CDR2 reads ANQGSEA. The CDR3 has 13 amino acids. The CDR3: CSVSGGVLETQYF. The CDR3 DNA sequence: TGCAGCGTTAGCGGGGGTGTCCTTGAGACCCAGTACTTC.

This clonotype was counted a few times. This chain connects TRBV10-3 to TRBJ2-7; tentatively, D is TRBD2 (6 bases). The ends were cut back, 8 bases at V and 4 bases at J, with 12 bases in the middle. CDR3 length: 12 amino acids. Germline V lookup: CDR1 ENHRY, CDR2 SYGVKD. CDR3 loop: CAIAVGGYEQYF. CDR3 bases: TGTGCCATCGCCGTGGGGGGTTACGAGCAGTACTTC.

This clonotype turned up a few times. The V and J genes are TRBV7-6 and TRBJ2-1, with D tentatively TRBD2 (7 bases). Germline-derived CDR1 and CDR2 are SGHVS and FNYEAQ. The V gene lost 4 bases and the J gene lost 6 bases, with 19 bases spanning the gap. The CDR3 has 16 residues. CDR3 sequence: CASSWNPGGATNEQFF. CDR3 nucleotide sequence: TGTGCCAGCAGCTGGAATCCGGGGGGCGCCACCAATGAGCAGTTCTTC.